The T cell receptor (beta chain) under discussion was sequenced for a study of blood T cell repertoires in COVID-19. About the study: Donors in the United States, Italy and Spain gave samples during acute or convalescent COVID-19.

Original data processing: For nucleated cells, counts were estimated from reference gene primer amplification. Clones were read by immunoSEQ multiplex PCR, and TCRdb kept only the in-frame ones, dropping some. The V and J calls and clone size are taken from that table; D and trimming were inferred from the DNA. The repertoire holds roughly 130,000 clones, with around 90% as singletons. Germline CDR1 and CDR2: SQVTM and ANQGSEA. This CDR3 has 13 residues. Trimming stripped 4 bases from V and 0 bases from J, with 9 bases between. Sequenced material: peripheral blood. The J gene is TRBJ1-1, the V gene TRBV29-1; unclear D gene. This receptor was obtained from a man between 60 and 70 years old with active or convalescent COVID-19. The CDR3 DNA sequence: TGCAGCGTTGCTGGAGTCATGAACACTGAAGCTTTCTTT. It yields the protein CSVAGVMNTEAFF.